These 25 T cell receptor beta chains were all obtained from the same sample, sequenced in a study of CXCR3-negative and CXCR3-positive naive CD8 T cells. The study, taken as a whole, reports: Relative to CXCR3-negative naive cells, CXCR3-positive naive cells had more hydrophobic TRB CDR3s.

It was by 5' RACE with UMI labels that the TRB cDNA libraries were prepared. TCRdb re-called the 5' RACE reads and shows each CDR3 protein once, DNA omitted. The table counts tens of thousands of distinct CDR3 sequences; approximately 0.58% lies in the top ten. No antigen is known for these receptors. Material: naive CXCR3+ CD8+ T cells from blood. As for subset: CD45RO-CCR7+CD27+CD95- naive CD8+ T cells expressing CXCR3 (TNR3+). The receptors stem from a human donor in good health. Some clones in this sample may be carry-over from other donors' samples.

CDR3 residues: CASTPGGTEAFF. The genes are TRBV5-1 and TRBJ1-1; TCRdb calls TRBD1, which cannot be checked without DNA. The length of the CDR3 is 12 residues. Germline V gene sequence: CDR1 SGHRS, CDR2 YFSETQ.

This chain uses TRBV28 with TRBJ2-3. The germline V gene has CDR1 MDHEN and CDR2 SYDVKM. This CDR3 is built from 15 residues. Here the CDR3 reads CASSSFGDRTDTQYF. The whole variable domain, remainder taken from reference TRBV28 and TRBJ2-3, is DVKVTQSSRYLVKRTGEKVFLECVQDMDHENMFWYRQDPGLGLRLIYFSYDVKMKEKGDIPEGYSVSREKKERFSLILESASTNQTSMYLCASSSFGDRTDTQYFGPGTRLTVL.

The chain carries TRBV29-1 and TRBJ2-1; the TRBD1 assignment by TCRdb is unverifiable without DNA. The germline CDR1 and CDR2 sequences are SQVTM and ANQGSEA. This CDR3 is built from 14 residues. CDR3 protein: CSVWGQGSYNEQFF.

V gene TRBV27 combines with J gene TRBJ2-1; TCRdb's D gene call, TRBD1, goes unchecked for lack of DNA. This CDR3 has 14 residues. Looked up from germline, CDR1 is MNHEY and CDR2 is SMNVEV (reference sequence). The chain's CDR3 is CASSPLNGAGEQFF.

CDR3: CASSQDDRAAQEAFF. The chain carries TRBV4-3 and TRBJ1-1; TCRdb calls TRBD1, which cannot be checked without DNA. The CDR3 extends over 15 amino acids. From germline, CDR1 is LGHNA and CDR2 YSLEER.

The chain uses TRBV2 and TRBJ1-5; the TRBD1 assignment by TCRdb is unverifiable without DNA. This CDR3 region has 16 residues. The V gene's germline CDR1 is SNHLY and CDR2 FYNNEI. CDR3 sequence reads: CASNRDRGSSNQPQHF.

The CDR3 is CASSLGPSGSSEQFF. The V call is TRBV7-6, the J call TRBJ2-1; TCRdb calls TRBD2, which cannot be checked without DNA. Germline values: CDR1 SGHVS, CDR2 FNYEAQ. The CDR3 runs 15 residues.

The rearrangement links TRBV6-6 to TRBJ2-2; the TCRdb call, TRBD2, lacks DNA for checking. Germline CDR1 MNHNY, CDR2 SVGAGI (reference sequence). This CDR3 region has 13 residues. Here the CDR3 reads CASSFGPPEELFF.

The chain uses TRBV7-4 and TRBJ1-1; TCRdb lists TRBD1, though no DNA is available to test this call. This CDR3 spans 15 amino acids. CDR1 and CDR2 from the germline V gene are SGHVT and SQSDAQ. The CDR3 sequence is CASSLLWTPGTEAFF.

The V and J genes are TRBV6-2 or TRBV6-3 and TRBJ2-1; TCRdb's D gene call, TRBD2, goes unchecked for lack of DNA. The CDR3 has 14 amino acids. The germline V gene encodes CDR1 MNHEY and CDR2 SVGEGT. This chain's CDR3 is CASQGLAEYNEQFF.

V is TRBV29-1 and J is TRBJ1-5; TCRdb selects TRBD1, and the lack of DNA leaves this call unchecked. Germline values: CDR1 SQVTM, CDR2 ANQGSEA. There are 13 residues in the CDR3. The CDR3 sequence: CSVMDGGGQPQHF. The full variable domain, with the rest looked up from reference TRBV29-1 and TRBJ1-5, is SAVISQKPSRDICQRGTSLTIQCQVDSQVTMMFWYRQQPGQSLTLIATANQGSEATYESGFVIDKFPISRPNLTFSTLTVSNMSPEDSSIYLCSVMDGGGQPQHFGDGTRLSIL.

This chain links TRBV15 with TRBJ2-7. The CDR3 contains 11 residues. The germline V gene encodes CDR1 LNHNV and CDR2 YYDKDF (reference sequence). CDR3 amino acids: CATSSSYEQYF.

The V gene is TRBV18, the J gene TRBJ1-1; the D call of TRBD1 rests on TCRdb alone, since no DNA is present to check it. The CDR3 loop spans 13 amino acids. Germline CDR1 KGHSH, CDR2 LQKENI. CDR3 protein: CASSPPQGAEAFF.

The chain combines TRBV7-7 with TRBJ2-3; TCRdb picks TRBD1, but there is no DNA to check that call. The CDR3 covers 15 residues. Germline CDR1 reads SSHAT; CDR2 reads FNYEAQ (reference sequence). The CDR3 loop reads CASSLGQGYEDTQYF.

The CDR3 reads CSARGRHGTGPADVYGYTF. The rearrangement links TRBV20-1 to TRBJ1-2; there is no DNA to check the TCRdb D call of TRBD1. The CDR3 spans 19 residues. Looked up from germline, CDR1 is DFQATT and CDR2 is SNEGSKA (reference sequence).

This CDR3 reads CASYEWASGGAGELFF. The chain couples TRBV12-3 or TRBV12-4 to TRBJ2-2; with no DNA, the TCRdb D assignment of TRBD2 cannot be verified. The length of the CDR3 is 16 residues.

This sequence joins TRBV28 and TRBJ1-5. This CDR3 is 14 amino acids long. CDR1 and CDR2 from the germline V gene are MDHEN and SYDVKM. The CDR3 loop reads CASRMSETNQPQHF.

The CDR3 spells CASGNSYEQYF. This chain uses TRBV28 with TRBJ2-7. This CDR3 has 11 amino acids. CDR1 is MDHEN, CDR2 SYDVKM, per germline.

This chain joins TRBV4-3 and TRBJ1-4; as DNA is missing, the TRBD1 call by TCRdb cannot be tested. This CDR3 has 15 amino acids. Germline CDR1 is LGHNA and CDR2 is YSLEER. CDR3 protein: CASSQGTGSNEKLFF.

The V and J genes are TRBV29-1 and TRBJ2-5; the TCRdb call, TRBD1, lacks DNA for checking. CDR1 SQVTM and CDR2 ANQGSEA come from the germline V gene. The CDR3 runs 13 residues. The CDR3 sequence is CSIDPRAQETQYF.

The chain joins TRBV29-1 to TRBJ2-3; TCRdb calls TRBD2, which cannot be checked without DNA. Germline V gene data show CDR1 as SQVTM and CDR2 as ANQGSEA. The CDR3 extends over 14 amino acids. CDR3 in amino acids: CSGGLAEYTDTQYF.

The CDR3 loop is CASSQSPRPGETQYF. The chain joins TRBV4-1 to TRBJ2-5; TCRdb selects TRBD1, and the lack of DNA leaves this call unchecked. The V gene's germline CDR1 is MGHRA and CDR2 YSYEKL. The CDR3 is 15 residues long.

This chain connects TRBV20-1 to TRBJ1-4; as DNA is missing, the TRBD1 call by TCRdb cannot be tested. The CDR3 contains 14 residues. Germline loops: CDR1 DFQATT, CDR2 SNEGSKA (reference sequence). The CDR3 sequence: CSARTGGPNEKLFF.

The gene calls are TRBV10-3 and TRBJ2-3; with no DNA, the TCRdb D assignment of TRBD1 cannot be verified. The CDR3 runs to 12 residues. CDR1 is ENHRY, CDR2 SYGVKD, per germline. CDR3 residues: CAIMTGGDTQYF.

The chain has TRBV4-2 and TRBJ2-1; no DNA is available, so the TRBD2 call from TCRdb remains unchecked. The CDR3 has 19 residues. Per the germline V gene, CDR1 is LGHNA and CDR2 is YNFKEQ. The CDR3 sequence: CASSPRTSGTDDFFNEQFF.